Listed below are T cell receptor beta chains from one sample, sequenced in a study of T cell responses to AZD1222 COVID-19 vaccine. Data came from immunoSEQ multiplex PCR; TCRdb stores just in-frame clones and leaves some out. The sample carries about 220,000 clones, around 93% recorded once. The sequenced sample was peripheral blood, obtained on day 0 of MenACWY control vaccination. All receptors derive from an adult in good health. Both conserved end residues are part of each CDR3. The order of the fields is CDR3 DNA, CDR3 protein, V gene, J gene, clone size, D gene. D genes are given only for firm matches. The size field is filled for only some rows; it gives once, few, many or a size class.

DNA: TGTGCCAGCAAAGGGGCGGACACTGAAGCTTTCTTT; CDR3: CASKGADTEAFF; V: TRBV9; J: TRBJ1-1; size: NA; D: NA
DNA: TGTGCCAGCTCACCCGGGGACGGTTACGAGCAGTACTTC; CDR3: CASSPGDGYEQYF; V: TRBV18; J: TRBJ2-7; size: NA; D: NA
DNA: TGTGCCAGCACTCCGGGGCAGGGTGAGGTTAATTCACCCCTCCACTTT; CDR3: CASTPGQGEVNSPLHF; V: TRBV7-9; J: TRBJ1-6; size: NA; D: NA
DNA: TGTGCCAGCAGTTTTTGGTCCTATAATTCACCCCTCCACTTT; CDR3: CASSFWSYNSPLHF; V: TRBV28; J: TRBJ1-6; size: NA; D: NA
DNA: TGTGCCACCAAGGGAACGGGACTGTATAGCAATCAGCCCCAGCATTTT; CDR3: CATKGTGLYSNQPQHF; V: TRBV27; J: TRBJ1-5; size: NA; D: NA
DNA: TGTGCCAGCAGCCTTGGGAATTCACCCCTCCACTTT; CDR3: CASSLGNSPLHF; V: TRBV6-5; J: TRBJ1-6; size: NA; D: NA
DNA: TGTGCCAGCAGCTTAGAACTAGCGGGGGGTGTAGATACGCAGTATTTT; CDR3: CASSLELAGGVDTQYF; V: TRBV11-2; J: TRBJ2-3; size: NA; D: TRBD2
DNA: TGTGCCAGCAGTTTATCGTGGGGGACAGGGGGGCAGCCCCAGCATTTT; CDR3: CASSLSWGTGGQPQHF; V: TRBV27; J: TRBJ1-5; size: NA; D: TRBD1
DNA: TGTGCCAGCAGTCTCCAGTCGGGGGGCACAGATACGCAGTATTTT; CDR3: CASSLQSGGTDTQYF; V: TRBV28; J: TRBJ2-3; size: NA; D: NA
DNA: TGTGCCAGCAGCCCCTCTGGGAATGAAAAACTGTTTTTT; CDR3: CASSPSGNEKLFF; V: TRBV3-1/TRBV3-2; J: TRBJ1-4; size: NA; D: NA
DNA: TGTGCCAGCAGTTTAGCCAGGGGGGAAAAACTGTTTTTT; CDR3: CASSLARGEKLFF; V: TRBV12-3/TRBV12-4; J: TRBJ1-4; size: NA; D: TRBD1
DNA: TGTGCCAGCAGTCCAAGGGCAGCTAGCAATCAGCCCCAGCATTTT; CDR3: CASSPRAASNQPQHF; V: TRBV6-1; J: TRBJ1-5; size: NA; D: NA
DNA: TGTGCCAGCAGTTACCAGGGGTGGACTGAAGCTTTCTTT; CDR3: CASSYQGWTEAFF; V: TRBV6-5; J: TRBJ1-1; size: NA; D: NA
DNA: TGTGCCAGTAGGCCAGCGGGAGTCCCTATTCATGACACAGATACGCAGTATTTT; CDR3: CASRPAGVPIHDTDTQYF; V: TRBV19; J: TRBJ2-3; size: few; D: TRBD2
DNA: TGTGCCAGCAGCTTATCTGCAGGGAATGAAAAACTGTTTTTT; CDR3: CASSLSAGNEKLFF; V: TRBV7-2; J: TRBJ1-4; size: NA; D: NA
DNA: TGTGCCAGCAGCTTGGGGGGACAGGGAGGGAATCAGCCCCAGCATTTT; CDR3: CASSLGGQGGNQPQHF; V: TRBV5-6; J: TRBJ1-5; size: NA; D: TRBD1
DNA: TGTGCCAGCAGCTTGTTCGGGGAACCCTACGAGCAGTACTTC; CDR3: CASSLFGEPYEQYF; V: TRBV5-6; J: TRBJ2-7; size: NA; D: NA
DNA: TGTGCCAGCAGTTCCCTACGTAGCACTGAAGCTTTCTTT; CDR3: CASSSLRSTEAFF; V: TRBV6-2/TRBV6-3; J: TRBJ1-1; size: NA; D: NA
DNA: TGCAGTGCTAGCTACAGTTATGGCTACACCTTC; CDR3: CSASYSYGYTF; V: TRBV20-1; J: TRBJ1-2; size: NA; D: NA
DNA: TGTGCCAGCAGCTCGCCCGGGACAGGGGGGAGGCAACTGTTTTTT; CDR3: CASSSPGTGGRQLFF; V: TRBV5-5; J: TRBJ1-4; size: NA; D: TRBD1
DNA: TGTGCCTGGAGTATACAGGGAATGCCCCAGCATTTT; CDR3: CAWSIQGMPQHF; V: TRBV30; J: TRBJ1-5; size: NA; D: NA
DNA: TGCGCCAGCAGCCAAGATAGAGGGGGGGGCTACACCTTC; CDR3: CASSQDRGGGYTF; V: TRBV4-3; J: TRBJ1-2; size: NA; D: NA
DNA: TGTGCCAGCAGCTTAGGTGGCAGCTCCTATAATTCACCCCTCCACTTT; CDR3: CASSLGGSSYNSPLHF; V: TRBV7-9; J: TRBJ1-6; size: NA; D: NA
DNA: TGTGCCAGCAGCTTTTTTGGACAGGGAAAGGGTAACTATGGCTACACCTTC; CDR3: CASSFFGQGKGNYGYTF; V: TRBV5-6; J: TRBJ1-2; size: NA; D: TRBD1
DNA: TGTGCCAGCAGGATCGGGGAAAGAGATACGCAGTATTTT; CDR3: CASRIGERDTQYF; V: TRBV6-5; J: TRBJ2-3; size: NA; D: NA
DNA: TGTGCCAGCAGCTTGGCCGATAGCTCCTATAATTCACCCCTCCACTTT; CDR3: CASSLADSSYNSPLHF; V: TRBV5-4; J: TRBJ1-6; size: NA; D: NA
DNA: TGTGCCAGCAGTTCCGGGACCACGGGCGTCGGCACTGAAGCTTTCTTT; CDR3: CASSSGTTGVGTEAFF; V: TRBV5-8; J: TRBJ1-1; size: NA; D: NA
DNA: TGTGCCAGCAGAAGACCGGAGTCTTCACCCCTCCACTTT; CDR3: CASRRPESSPLHF; V: TRBV25-1; J: TRBJ1-6; size: NA; D: NA
DNA: TGTGCCAGCAGCCTCCGGTCGGACTCCTACAATGAGCAGTTCTTC; CDR3: CASSLRSDSYNEQFF; V: TRBV7-8; J: TRBJ2-1; size: NA; D: NA
DNA: TGTGCCTGGAGCACACAGGGAGGTAGCAATCAGCCCCAGCATTTT; CDR3: CAWSTQGGSNQPQHF; V: TRBV30; J: TRBJ1-5; size: NA; D: NA
DNA: TGCGCCAGCAGCACTTGGAAGGGACAGATTAATGAAAAACTGTTTTTT; CDR3: CASSTWKGQINEKLFF; V: TRBV4-1; J: TRBJ1-4; size: NA; D: TRBD1
DNA: TGTGCCAGCAGCGAGGGGACAGGAGCCTTCACTGAAGCTTTCTTT; CDR3: CASSEGTGAFTEAFF; V: TRBV5-4; J: TRBJ1-1; size: NA; D: TRBD1
DNA: TGCGCCAGCAGTTGGGATATGACAGGGGATGGCTACACCTTC; CDR3: CASSWDMTGDGYTF; V: TRBV5-1; J: TRBJ1-2; size: once; D: TRBD1
DNA: TGTGCCGGCGGAGAACCGGGCCACGTTATTTGGGACACTGAAGCTTTCTTT; CDR3: CAGGEPGHVIWDTEAFF; V: TRBV9; J: TRBJ1-1; size: NA; D: NA
DNA: TGTGCCACCGGGACAGACTATAATTCACCCCTCCACTTT; CDR3: CATGTDYNSPLHF; V: TRBV2; J: TRBJ1-6; size: once; D: TRBD1
DNA: TGCGCCAGCAGCTTGGGAGGTTCGGGGCCCACTAATGAAAAACTGTTTTTT; CDR3: CASSLGGSGPTNEKLFF; V: TRBV5-1; J: TRBJ1-4; size: NA; D: NA
DNA: TGTGCCAGCAGTTCCGGGACTAGCGGGGGGATTGAGCAGTTCTTC; CDR3: CASSSGTSGGIEQFF; V: TRBV6-2/TRBV6-3; J: TRBJ2-1; size: NA; D: TRBD2
DNA: TGTGCCAGCAGTTACCCGAAGACAGGGGCCACTGAAGCTTTCTTT; CDR3: CASSYPKTGATEAFF; V: TRBV6-6; J: TRBJ1-1; size: NA; D: TRBD1
DNA: TGTGCCAGCAGCCAATCTGGGCAGGGACGGACCGGGGAGCTGTTTTTT; CDR3: CASSQSGQGRTGELFF; V: TRBV3-1/TRBV3-2; J: TRBJ2-2; size: NA; D: NA
DNA: TGTGCCAGCAGCTTAGCGCTCGGGGGGAACACTGAAGCTTTCTTT; CDR3: CASSLALGGNTEAFF; V: TRBV7-9; J: TRBJ1-1; size: NA; D: NA